The T cell receptor (beta chain) under discussion was sequenced for a study of T cell repertoires in cytomegalovirus infection. This clonotype was observed a handful of times. Its antigen is undetermined. TCRdb reprocessed the reads with MiXCR, giving one entry per CDR3 protein. The profile covers around 110,000 distinct CDR3 sequences, with around 9.1% appearing a single time and approximately 33% taken by the ten largest. The sample was PBMCs, sequenced either directly or after in vitro stimulation (not recorded which). The TCR originated in a human donor in good health (CMV status not recorded). Some clones in this sample may be carry-over from other donors' samples.

CDR3 residues: CASSYTSGNTDTQYF. CDR3 nucleotide sequence: TGTGCCAGCAGTTACACTAGCGGGAACACAGATACGCAGTATTTT. The chain carries TRBV6-2 or TRBV6-3 and TRBJ2-3; 10 bases are a match to TRBD2. Germline assignment: CDR1 MNHEY and CDR2 SVGEGT. The CDR3 is 15 residues long. V trimming: 2 bases; J trimming: 2 bases; junction bases outside the gene matches: 1.